This T cell receptor (beta chain) was profiled in a study of vaccination and CD4 T cells after COVID-19. About the research overall: Post-COVID samples were collected a median roughly 3 months following diagnosis, spanning 35 to 161.

Deletions cut 1 base from V and 1 base from J, with 13 bases between. The CDR3 spans 17 residues. Sample treatment: approximately nine-day PBMC culture with coronavirus spike peptide pools or control peptides (ViraFEST assay). After expanding antigen-specific T cells with peptide pools, ViraFEST sequenced their TCRs. March to December 2020 was the span of positive PCR dates, which predated US Alpha, Beta and Delta variants. Culture of fewer than 2.5 million PBMCs per well took place with roughly 9.6 IU/ml IL-2 and 8.5 to 10 ug/ml peptide pools. This clonotype came up once. The antigen remains undetermined. Oncomine TCR Beta short-read sequencing was applied to DNA from cultured CD4+ T cells. MiXCR, applied by TCRdb to the PCR reads, yields one record per CDR3 protein. Seen here are approximately 18,000 distinct CDR3 sequences, about 32% observed once, and the top ten hold roughly 18%.

V and J are TRBV12-3 or TRBV12-4 and TRBJ2-2; a possible D gene is TRBD1 (6 bases). The sequence was obtained from a human donor with COVID-19. Sequencing used cultured CD4+ T cells from blood. CDR3 in amino acids: CASSLGFRGLNTGELFF. The CDR3 DNA is TGTGCCAGCAGTTTAGGATTCAGGGGTTTGAACACCGGGGAGCTGTTTTTT.